This entry concerns a single TCR beta chain. Its antigen is still unknown. Documented time point: week 35, safety follow-up. One vaccine dose held 300 ug of mutant IDH1 20-mer peptide and came with topical imiquimod. Patients had eight vaccinations, in weeks 1, 3, 5, 7, 11, 15, 19 and 23. The entry originates in a study of a mutant IDH1 vaccine in newly diagnosed glioma. V shed 1 base and J shed 9 bases, with 10 bases lying between them. This CDR3 spans 12 amino acids. Germline loops: CDR1 GTSNPN, CDR2 SVGIG (reference sequence). Some clones are missing from TCRdb's copy, which holds only in-frame ones; the method was immunoSEQ multiplex PCR. The sample shows tens of thousands of clones, under 85% of them seen only once.

This sequence joins TRBV30 and TRBJ1-5, with D unclear. The receptor was derived from a man in his fifties or sixties with glioma. Material: PBMCs, obtained from a glioma patient whose treatment included an IDH1 peptide vaccine. The CDR3 DNA reads TGTGCCTGGAGTGGCATAAAGGCGCCCCAGCATTTT. Translation: CAWSGIKAPQHF.